Below, 28 T cell receptor beta chains from the same sample are listed, as sequenced in a study of T cells in Graves' hyperthyroidism and ophthalmopathy. Researchers took RNA transcripts and amplified the TCR beta CDR3 regions from them. Researchers ran a first-round RT-PCR on the TCR CDR3 using the HTBI primer set. TCRdb processed the multiplex PCR reads anew with MiXCR; each CDR3 protein has one entry. There are about 540,000 distinct CDR3 sequences in the sample; 46% occur only once, and about 8% lies in the top ten. Sequencing was done on a sample of peripheral blood or thyroid tissue (not recorded which). The receptors shown here come from a woman under 30 with Graves' hyperthyroidism.

The chain combines TRBV12-3 or TRBV12-4 with TRBJ1-4; 8 nucleotides align to TRBD1. The J segment lost 8 bases and the V segment lost 7 bases, leaving 6 bases of the junction unmatched. The CDR3 has 13 residues. The CDR3: CASIPTGDEKLFF. In nucleotides, the CDR3 is TGTGCCAGCATCCCGACAGGGGACGAAAAACTGTTTTTT.

In this sample, this clonotype turned up many times. V usage is TRBV5-1 and J usage is TRBJ2-7, with no clear D. V was shortened by 7 bases and J by 4 bases, with 15 bases between the two germline ends. The germline CDR1 and CDR2 sequences are SGHRS and YFSETQ. CDR3 length equals 13 residues. CDR3 protein: CASAPEDGYEQYF. The CDR3 bases are TGCGCCAGCGCCCCCGAGGACGGATACGAGCAGTACTTC.

This clonotype was detected ten times or more. The chain employs TRBV4-2 and TRBJ1-4, with a weak D call TRBD1 (5 bases). The CDR3 contains 14 residues. Germline V gene data show CDR1 as LGHNA and CDR2 as YNFKEQ. V lost 1 base to trimming and J lost 10 bases, with 13 bases between them. The CDR3: CASSQASDILKLFF. In DNA, the CDR3 is TGTGCCAGCAGCCAAGCCTCGGACATCCTAAAACTGTTTTTT.

This clonotype was counted at least ten times. V and J are TRBV20-1 and TRBJ2-7; the match to TRBD1 covers 7 bases. This CDR3 has 19 amino acids. Looked up from germline, CDR1 is DFQATT and CDR2 is SNEGSKA (reference sequence). V gave up 3 bases and J gave up 2 bases; unmatched junction bases: 22. CDR3 coding DNA: TGCAGTGCTAGGCAAGGGGCAGGGGGTTCCCGATCTACCACCTACGAGCAGTACTTC. Protein product: CSARQGAGGSRSTTYEQYF.

This clonotype was found a few times. This chain joins TRBV6-1 and TRBJ2-2; D could derive from TRBD1 or TRBD2 (6 bases each). This CDR3 spans 16 amino acids. Trimming stripped 7 bases from V and 0 bases from J, with 15 bases between. Germline V gene sequence: CDR1 MNHNS, CDR2 SASEGT. This chain's CDR3 is CASTQGGFSNTGELFF. The CDR3 DNA is TGTGCCAGCACCCAAGGGGGGTTTTCGAACACCGGGGAGCTGTTTTTT.

The chain is built from TRBV2 and TRBJ1-5; D uncertain. The CDR3 loop spans 12 amino acids. CDR1 is SNHLY, CDR2 FYNNEI, per germline. Trimming left V 4 bases short and J 7 bases short, with 8 bases between. CDR3 residues: CASSVASQPQHF. In DNA, the CDR3 is TGTGCCAGCAGTGTGGCTAGCCAGCCCCAGCATTTT.

This chain connects TRBV7-9 to TRBJ2-7, with TRBD1 matching over 7 bases. Germline values: CDR1 SEHNR, CDR2 FQNEAQ (reference sequence). V was clipped by 6 bases and J by 2 bases; unmatched bases: 7. This CDR3 is 14 amino acids long. The CDR3 coding sequence is TGTGCCAGCAGAGTCCGGACAGGCACCTACGAGCAGTACTTC. This translates into CASRVRTGTYEQYF.

CDR3 sequence reads: CSALEGGTGELFF. The CDR3 DNA reads as TGCAGTGCTCTAGAGGGGGGCACCGGGGAGCTGTTTTTT. This chain connects TRBV20-1 to TRBJ2-2; D may match TRBD1 or TRBD2 (6 bases each). V lost 5 bases, J lost 4 bases, and 11 bases lay in between. Germline V gene sequence: CDR1 DFQATT, CDR2 SNEGSKA (reference sequence). This CDR3 is 13 amino acids long.

This sequence joins TRBV24-1 and TRBJ1-2, with D possibly TRBD1 on 6 matching bases. From germline, CDR1 is KGHDR and CDR2 SFDVKD. This CDR3 comprises 14 residues. Trimming shortened V by 4 bases and J by 4 bases, and 12 bases separated the two germline ends. Written as DNA, the CDR3 is TGTGCCACCAGTGACGCGCTGGACAGCTATGGCTACACCTTC. As protein: CATSDALDSYGYTF.

On this clonotype itself: Compared with germline, one end of the junction differs, possibly owing to a read error. The chain combines TRBV7-7 with TRBJ2-3; no definite D call. Looked up from germline, CDR1 is SSHAT and CDR2 is FNYEAQ (reference sequence). This CDR3 comprises 15 residues. The CDR3 DNA sequence: TGTGCTAGCAGCTTAGCTGTAGCCTACACAGATACGCAGTATTTT. It translates to CASSLAVAYTDTQYF.

As concerns this clonotype: The conserved phenylalanine or tryptophan is not found at the CDR3 terminus, so this likely reflects a read error. The J gene is TRBJ2-7, the V gene TRBV27; 15 bases are shared with TRBD2. Germline values: CDR1 MNHEY, CDR2 SMNVEV (reference sequence). The CDR3 is 14 residues long. J was trimmed by 7 bases and V by 5 bases; bases with no gene match: 3. CDR3 coding DNA: TGTGCCAGCAGTAGCGGACTAGCGGGAGGGGAGCAGTACCTC. It codes for CASSSGLAGGEQYL.

This clonotype was found many times. For the CDR3, the DNA is TGTGCCAGCAGCTTAATTGAGGGGGCTAACTATGGCTACACCTTC. Translated: CASSLIEGANYGYTF. The V call is TRBV7-9, the J call TRBJ1-2, with D perhaps matching TRBD1 (6 bases). V was trimmed by 2 bases and J by 0 bases, leaving 10 bases between them. CDR1 and CDR2 from the germline V gene are SEHNR and FQNEAQ (reference sequence). This CDR3 is built from 15 residues.

This clonotype was picked up many times. V is TRBV9 and J is TRBJ2-6, with D unclear. The CDR3 contains 13 residues. V was trimmed by 8 bases and J by 4 bases, leaving 10 bases between them. The germline gives CDR1 SGDLS, CDR2 YYNGEE. CDR3 coding DNA: TGTGCCAGGATTTCTGGCGGGGCCAACGTCCTGACTTTC. It codes for CARISGGANVLTF.

The chain recombines TRBV2 with TRBJ2-6; D may be TRBD1 or TRBD2 (6 bases each). CDR1 is SNHLY, CDR2 FYNNEI, per germline. The CDR3 has 14 amino acids. V lost 7 bases and J 3 bases, leaving 10 bases between the germline ends. The CDR3 loop is CASNGGYGANVLTF. The CDR3 nucleotides read TGTGCCAGCAACGGGGGCTATGGGGCCAACGTCCTGACTTTC.

A few counts support this clonotype. The chain uses TRBV15 and TRBJ2-7; TRBD2 matches at 7 bases. The CDR3 spans 14 residues. V lost 4 bases and J lost 2; bases outside the gene matches: 5. Germline V gene data show CDR1 as LNHNV and CDR2 as YYDKDF (reference sequence). The CDR3 is CATSTSGLTYEQYF. The CDR3 bases are TGTGCCACCAGCACTAGCGGCCTTACCTACGAGCAGTACTTC.

A single count supports this clonotype. This sequence joins TRBV29-1 and TRBJ1-4, with D uncertain. The germline CDR1 and CDR2 sequences are SQVTM and ANQGSEA. V was trimmed by 3 bases and J by 5 bases, leaving 10 bases between them. This CDR3 is built from 13 residues. CDR3 in amino acids: CSVDGAYNEKLFF. DNA of the CDR3: TGCAGCGTTGACGGAGCCTACAATGAAAAACTGTTTTTT.

This clonotype has only a few counts. This chain uses TRBV12-3 or TRBV12-4 with TRBJ2-2; maybe TRBD1 (6 bases). CDR3 length: 11 residues. Trimming took 6 bases from V and 8 from J, leaving 7 bases between them. CDR3 in DNA: TGTGCCAGCAGCGGACAGGGGGAGCTGTTTTTT. As protein: CASSGQGELFF.

This clonotype was observed many times. The V call is TRBV20-1, the J call TRBJ2-5; 15 nucleotides align to TRBD2. Looked up from germline, CDR1 is DFQATT and CDR2 is SNEGSKA (reference sequence). The CDR3 consists of 16 residues. The trim removed 5 bases at V and 5 bases at J, leaving 9 bases unmatched. The CDR3 region has the DNA TGCAGTGCTCCCTCTCGGACTAGCGGGAGGGGGGAGACCCAGTACTTC. Protein: CSAPSRTSGRGETQYF.

V gene TRBV20-1 combines with J gene TRBJ1-2; maybe TRBD1 (6 bases). Trimming left V 6 bases short and J 4 bases short, with 15 bases between. Germline lookup yields CDR1 DFQATT and CDR2 SNEGSKA (reference sequence). This CDR3 has 13 residues. CDR3 in DNA: TGCAGTGCGCGAGGGGGATCCCTCTATGGCTACACCTTC. This codes for CSARGGSLYGYTF.

In its sample, this clonotype was seen many times. The gene calls are TRBV6-6 and TRBJ2-2, with TRBD2 matching 14 bases. The CDR3 covers 15 residues. V lost 10 bases to trimming and J lost 5 bases; unmatched junction nucleotides: 6. Germline CDR1 reads MNHNY; CDR2 reads SVGAGI (reference sequence). Written as DNA, the CDR3 is TGTGCCATCTCACGACTAGCGGGAGGGACCGGGGAGCTGTTTTTT. Translation: CAISRLAGGTGELFF.

This chain joins TRBV10-3 and TRBJ2-2, with D uncertain. CDR3 length equals 8 residues. Per the germline V gene, CDR1 is ENHRY and CDR2 is SYGVKD. Trimming cost V 3 bases and J 17 bases, with 4 bases left between them. As DNA, the CDR3 is TGTGCCATCAGTGATCGTTTTTTT. This gives the protein CAISDRFF.

The chain is built from TRBV7-8 and TRBJ2-7, with 12 bases identical to TRBD2. TRBJ2-1 matches the DNA end more closely, so the J call is doubtful. Germline lookup yields CDR1 SGHVS and CDR2 FQNEAQ. The CDR3 has 17 residues. In DNA, the CDR3 is TGTGCCAGCAGCTTAGGATCTATGACTAGCGGGAGTTATGAGCAGTTCTTC. This codes for CASSLGSMTSGSYEQFF.

The rearrangement joins TRBV30 to TRBJ1-1; tentative D call: TRBD1 (5 bases). The V end was cut by 4 bases, the J end by 2 bases, with 14 bases between. In germline, CDR1 is GTSNPN, CDR2 SVGIG (reference sequence). The length of the CDR3 is 14 residues. The CDR3 loop is CAWTPGGGNTEAFF. DNA for the CDR3: TGTGCCTGGACCCCTGGCGGGGGAAACACTGAAGCTTTCTTT.

Ten or more counts support this clonotype. The chain is built from TRBV20-1 and TRBJ1-1; TRBD1 matches 9 bases. CDR1 is DFQATT, CDR2 SNEGSKA, per germline (reference sequence). The CDR3 is 13 residues long. The V gene end was trimmed by 5 bases and the J gene end by 4 bases; junction bases not matched to a gene: 5. The CDR3 sequence is CSASGTGITEAFF. The DNA of the CDR3 is TGCAGTGCTTCCGGGACAGGGATCACTGAAGCTTTCTTT.

This clonotype was seen ten or more times. The J gene is TRBJ2-3, the V gene TRBV29-1; possible D gene TRBD1, 5 bases. The germline V gene encodes CDR1 SQVTM and CDR2 ANQGSEA. The germline V and J ends were trimmed by 3 bases and 1 base, with 5 bases remaining between them. The CDR3 runs to 12 residues. The CDR3 sequence: CSVDRGTDTQYF. CDR3 DNA: TGCAGCGTTGACAGGGGCACAGATACGCAGTATTTT.

Many counts were recorded for this clonotype. CDR3 bases: TGCGCCAGCAGCTTCCTAGCGGGAGATGAGCAGTTCTTC. Translation: CASSFLAGDEQFF. This chain uses TRBV5-1 with TRBJ2-1; 10 bases line up with TRBD2. Trimming cost V 2 bases and J 8 bases; bases outside gene matches: 1. CDR1 SGHRS and CDR2 YFSETQ come from the germline V gene. The length of the CDR3 is 13 residues.

The rearrangement joins TRBV19 to TRBJ1-3, with D unresolved. Between the trimmed V and J ends, which lost 6 bases and 15 bases, there was a span of 18 bases. Per germline, CDR1 LNHDA and CDR2 SQIVND (reference sequence). This CDR3 contains 12 residues. The CDR3 here is CASSPPGSPAYF. The CDR3 DNA sequence: TGTGCCAGTAGCCCCCCGGGATCTCCCGCATATTTT.

This clonotype showed up many times. The CDR3 DNA reads as TGTGCCAGCTCACCTACTCGGGACAGCGCCCAGCATTTT. This gives the protein CASSPTRDSAQHF. The chain combines TRBV18 with TRBJ1-5, with 7 bases matching TRBD1. V was pared by 3 bases and J by 11 bases, with 7 bases of the junction left unmatched. This CDR3 spans 13 amino acids. In germline, CDR1 is KGHSH, CDR2 LQKENI.